The 29 T cell receptor beta chains below were found in one sample sequenced in a study of blood T cell repertoires in COVID-19. Data came from immunoSEQ multiplex PCR; TCRdb stores just in-frame clones and leaves some out. The sample lists fewer than 350,000 clones, about 87% occurring once. The sequencing input was peripheral blood. Receptor source: a man aged 25-40 years with COVID-19, enrolled during active disease.

The chain employs TRBV30 and TRBJ2-5, with a possible D match to TRBD1 (5 bases). CDR1 GTSNPN and CDR2 SVGIG come from the germline V gene (reference sequence). This CDR3 region has 12 residues. Trimming stripped 3 bases from V and 1 base from J, with 6 bases between. CDR3 sequence (DNA): TGTGCCTGGAGGACAGTCCAAGAGACCCAGTACTTC. Its translation is CAWRTVQETQYF. Full variable domain (missing parts from reference TRBV30 and TRBJ2-5): SQTIHQWPATLVQPVGSPLSLECTVEGTSNPNLYWYRQAAGRGLQLLFYSVGIGQISSEVPQNLSASRPQDRQFILSSKKLLLSDSGFYLCAWRTVQETQYFGPGTRLLVL.

The rearrangement links TRBV4-3 to TRBJ2-7; 10 bases align to TRBD2. CDR1 and CDR2 from the germline V gene are LGHNA and YSLEER. CDR3 length: 18 residues. J was trimmed by 2 bases and V by 0 bases; bases with no gene match: 10. The CDR3 bases are TGCGCCAGCAGCCAAGAAACTAGCGGGGCTCCCGCTCCCTACGAGCAGTACTTC. It codes for CASSQETSGAPAPYEQYF.

V is TRBV6-2 or TRBV6-3 and J is TRBJ1-2; D unresolved. V was cut by 5 bases and J by 4 bases, with 11 bases left in between. The CDR3 totals 13 residues. The germline CDR1 and CDR2 sequences are MNHEY and SVGEGT. CDR3 DNA sequence: TGTGCCAGCAGTCCCTCTACTTCCTATGGCTACACCTTC. Translating it yields CASSPSTSYGYTF.

The rearrangement links TRBV12-3 or TRBV12-4 to TRBJ2-3, with TRBD1 as a possible D gene (5 bases). V lost 6 bases, J lost 1 base, and 8 bases lay in between. This CDR3 is built from 13 residues. The CDR3 nucleotides read TGTGCCAGCAGCTTCAGGGGCACAGATACGCAGTATTTT. As protein: CASSFRGTDTQYF.

The rearrangement links TRBV2 to TRBJ2-1, with TRBD2 matching 10 bases. V shed 5 bases, J shed 1 base, and the junction held 14 bases outside the gene matches. This CDR3 contains 19 residues. The germline CDR1 and CDR2 sequences are SNHLY and FYNNEI. DNA for the CDR3: TGTGCCAGCAGTTCTGCTAGCGGGAGACCTTTAAGTTCCTACAATGAGCAGTTCTTC. Translating gives CASSSASGRPLSSYNEQFF.

This chain connects TRBV19 to TRBJ2-4; no definite D call. The germline V and J ends were trimmed by 7 bases and 2 bases, with 9 bases remaining between them. Germline CDR1 reads LNHDA; CDR2 reads SQIVND (reference sequence). The CDR3 is 13 residues long. CDR3: CASTSGTKNIQYF. For the CDR3, the DNA is TGTGCCAGTACCTCGGGTACCAAAAACATTCAGTACTTC.

V and J are TRBV4-3 and TRBJ2-5; possible D gene TRBD1, 5 bases. Germline lookup yields CDR1 LGHNA and CDR2 YSLEER. The CDR3 is made up of 14 amino acids. Trimming left V 4 bases short and J 2 bases short, with 11 bases between. The CDR3 DNA follows: TGCGCCAGCAGCCTCTGGGGCAGACAAGAGACCCAGTACTTC. Protein: CASSLWGRQETQYF.

This clone was seen a handful of times. The chain employs TRBV6-6 and TRBJ2-2, with a weak D call TRBD2 (5 bases). CDR1 and CDR2 from the germline V gene are MNHNY and SVGAGI (reference sequence). The V end lost 5 bases, the J end lost 4 bases, and 8 bases lay between the germline ends. This CDR3 is built from 13 residues. The CDR3 sequence: CASSPGVTGELFF. The DNA for the CDR3 is TGTGCCAGCAGTCCCGGGGTCACCGGGGAGCTGTTTTTT.

The chain combines TRBV29-1 with TRBJ1-2, with a possible D match to TRBD1 (6 bases). V was shortened by 6 bases and J by 6 bases, with 17 bases between the two germline ends. Germline V gene lookup returns CDR1 SQVTM and CDR2 ANQGSEA. This CDR3 region has 13 residues. The CDR3 DNA follows: TGCAGCGTCGGTCCTACAGGGCCCCATGGCTACACCTTC. Protein sequence: CSVGPTGPHGYTF.

The chain has TRBV7-8 and TRBJ1-4; D is perhaps TRBD1 (6 bases). There are 15 residues in the CDR3. Germline V gene sequence: CDR1 SGHVS, CDR2 FQNEAQ. V lost 1 base, J lost 5 bases, and 11 bases lay in between. Here the CDR3 reads CASSLEGQPNEKLFF. CDR3 nucleotides: TGTGCCAGCAGCTTAGAGGGACAACCGAATGAAAAACTGTTTTTT.

This clone was seen a handful of times. The sample carries other DNA sequences with the same CDR3. This chain connects TRBV7-2 to TRBJ1-5; 7 nucleotides agree with TRBD1. The CDR3 has 14 amino acids. J gave up 1 base and V 5 bases, and 2 bases lay outside the gene matches. Germline CDR1 reads SGHTA; CDR2 reads FQGNSA. Here the CDR3 DNA reads TGTGCCAGCAGCCTGACAGGGAGCAATCAGCCCCAGCATTTT. Protein: CASSLTGSNQPQHF.

This chain uses TRBV6-6 with TRBJ2-7; 10 bases are shared with TRBD1. Trimming removed 2 bases from V and 6 bases from J; junction bases left unmatched: 4. This CDR3 has 14 residues. Germline CDR1 is MNHNY and CDR2 is SVGAGI (reference sequence). The CDR3 coding sequence is TGTGCCAGCAGTTACCTGACAGGGGGCGGCGAGCAGTACTTC. Translating gives CASSYLTGGGEQYF.

This chain uses TRBV20-1 with TRBJ2-5; 8 bases fit TRBD2. After removal of 3 bases from V and 5 bases from J, the junction contained 5 bases not matched to a gene. Germline V gene data show CDR1 as DFQATT and CDR2 as SNEGSKA (reference sequence). The length of the CDR3 is 13 residues. CDR3 in DNA: TGCAGTGCTAGTAGTAGCGGGGAGGAGACCCAGTACTTC. Translating gives CSASSSGEETQYF.

The chain employs TRBV5-6 and TRBJ1-5; 11 nucleotides agree with TRBD1. The V gene end was trimmed by 0 bases and the J gene end by 1 base; junction bases not matched to a gene: 0. CDR1 and CDR2 (germline): SGHDT, YYEEEE. The CDR3 consists of 16 residues. Written as DNA, the CDR3 is TGTGCCAGCAGCTTGGGGGACAGGGGGAGCAATCAGCCCCAGCATTTT. It specifies CASSLGDRGSNQPQHF.

This chain uses TRBV7-2 with TRBJ2-1; TRBD1 aligns across 10 bases. Germline V gene data show CDR1 as SGHTA and CDR2 as FQGNSA. The CDR3 is made up of 14 amino acids. Trimming took 5 bases from V and 6 from J; bases not matched to a gene: 4. The CDR3 bases are TGTGCCAGCAGCAGGGGACAGGGGAGCAATGAGCAGTTCTTC. This encodes CASSRGQGSNEQFF.

V is TRBV27 and J is TRBJ1-2, with D possibly matching TRBD1 (5 bases). Germline-derived CDR1 and CDR2 are MNHEY and SMNVEV (reference sequence). The CDR3 sequence is 14 residues long. V was pared by 3 bases and J by 4 bases, with 12 bases between. The CDR3 nucleotides are TGTGCCAGCAGTTTGGGGGGTACCTCCTATGGCTACACCTTC. Protein sequence: CASSLGGTSYGYTF.

The chain couples TRBV5-8 to TRBJ2-3; a weak D match, TRBD2 (5 bases). This CDR3 spans 15 amino acids. V was shortened by 0 bases and J by 2 bases, with 10 bases between the two germline ends. From germline, CDR1 is SGHTS and CDR2 YDEGEE. The chain's CDR3 is CASSLGRYNTDTQYF. DNA for the CDR3: TGTGCCAGCAGCTTGGGGAGGTATAACACAGATACGCAGTATTTT. Variable domain in full (rest from reference TRBV5-8 and TRBJ2-3): EAGVTQSPTHLIKTRGQQATLRCSPISGHTSVYWYQQALGLGLQFLLWYDEGEERNRGNFPPRFSGRQFPNYSSELNVNALELEDSALYLCASSLGRYNTDTQYFGPGTRLTVL.

V usage is TRBV5-1 and J usage is TRBJ1-4, with D unresolved. V lost 4 bases, J lost 4 bases, and 38 bases lay in between. Looked up from germline, CDR1 is SGHRS and CDR2 is YFSETQ. This CDR3 is 23 amino acids long. CDR3 nucleotides: TGCGCCAGCAGCCTATTGAACCAGGATTGGAATGTCTTCTCGGCAGGCCTTAATGAAAAACTGTTTTTT. This translates into CASSLLNQDWNVFSAGLNEKLFF. The full variable domain, completed using reference TRBV5-1 and TRBJ1-4, is KAGVTQTPRYLIKTRGQQVTLSCSPISGHRSVSWYQQTPGQGLQFLFEYFSETQRNKGNFPGRFSGRQFSNSRSEMNVSTLELGDSALYLCASSLLNQDWNVFSAGLNEKLFFGSGTQLSVL.

The chain uses TRBV5-1 and TRBJ2-2; 8 bases align to TRBD1. Germline CDR1 and CDR2: SGHRS and YFSETQ. The CDR3 extends over 16 amino acids. V gave up 3 bases and J gave up 4 bases; unmatched junction bases: 8. The CDR3 here is CASSSASTGGTGELFF. The CDR3 region has the DNA TGCGCCAGCAGCTCGGCATCTACAGGGGGCACCGGGGAGCTGTTTTTT.

This clone was counted a few times. V is TRBV5-1 and J is TRBJ2-7; D possibly corresponds to TRBD1 (6 bases). The ends were cut back, 0 bases at V and 3 bases at J, with 13 bases in the middle. The CDR3 loop spans 15 amino acids. CDR1 is SGHRS, CDR2 YFSETQ, per germline. CDR3 residues: CASSLVQGEFYEQYF. The CDR3 bases are TGCGCCAGCAGCTTGGTACAGGGCGAGTTCTACGAGCAGTACTTC. Combining the CDR3 with reference TRBV5-1 and TRBJ2-7 gives the whole variable domain KAGVTQTPRYLIKTRGQQVTLSCSPISGHRSVSWYQQTPGQGLQFLFEYFSETQRNKGNFPGRFSGRQFSNSRSEMNVSTLELGDSALYLCASSLVQGEFYEQYFGPGTRLTVT.

The chain couples TRBV5-4 to TRBJ2-5, with 9 bases identical to TRBD2. V dropped 7 bases and J dropped 1; count of bases not matched to a gene: 8. The CDR3 loop spans 15 amino acids. Germline loops: CDR1 SGHNT, CDR2 YYREEE (reference sequence). CDR3 coding DNA: TGTGCCAGCGCGCCGGGTAGCGGGAGCCAAGAGACCCAGTACTTC. This sequence encodes CASAPGSGSQETQYF.

This chain joins TRBV7-8 and TRBJ1-5; 7 positions match TRBD1. V was clipped by 2 bases and J by 1 base; unmatched bases: 17. From germline, CDR1 is SGHVS and CDR2 FQNEAQ. The CDR3 covers 20 residues. DNA for the CDR3: TGTGCCAGCAGCTTAAGACGGGTGGGCAGGGGGACTGGGAGCAATCAGCCCCAGCATTTT. The encoded protein is CASSLRRVGRGTGSNQPQHF.

The gene calls are TRBV2 and TRBJ1-3; 11 positions agree with TRBD1. Germline V gives CDR1 SNHLY, CDR2 FYNNEI. The CDR3 is made up of 15 amino acids. Trimming took 6 bases from V and 4 from J; bases not matched to a gene: 5. Written as DNA, the CDR3 is TGTGCCAGCAGGGACAGGGGGCCGACGGGAAACACCATATATTTT. Translation: CASRDRGPTGNTIYF.

As DNA, the CDR3 is TGTGCCAGCAGTTACCAGCGGGAGGGCCAAGGGGAGCTGTTTTTT. This encodes CASSYQREGQGELFF. The chain uses TRBV6-2 or TRBV6-3 and TRBJ2-2; 10 bases are shared with TRBD2. The V gene end was trimmed by 2 bases and the J gene end by 8 bases; junction bases not matched to a gene: 5. The CDR3 has 15 amino acids. CDR1 MNHEY and CDR2 SVGEGT come from the germline V gene.

On this clone itself: This sample includes further DNA sequences coding for the same CDR3. The chain links TRBV18 to TRBJ2-1; D might be TRBD1 (6 bases). Trimming shortened V by 3 bases and J by 5 bases, and 8 bases separated the two germline ends. The CDR3 covers 13 residues. Germline V gene lookup returns CDR1 KGHSH and CDR2 LQKENI. The CDR3 DNA reads TGTGCCAGCTCACCCGGACAGAACAATGAGCAGTTCTTC. Amino acid sequence: CASSPGQNNEQFF. Complete variable domain (other parts from reference TRBV18 and TRBJ2-1): NAGVMQNPRHLVRRRGQEARLRCSPMKGHSHVYWYRQLPEEGLKFMVYLQKENIIDESGMPKERFSAEFPKEGPSILRIQQVVRGDSAAYFCASSPGQNNEQFFGPGTRLTVL.

This clone was picked up one time. The chain has TRBV27 and TRBJ2-7; the match to TRBD2 covers 7 bases. Trimming cost V 4 bases and J 3 bases; bases outside gene matches: 9. Germline-derived CDR1 and CDR2 are MNHEY and SMNVEV (reference sequence). There are 15 residues in the CDR3. This chain's CDR3 is CASSSPPSGDYEQYF. The CDR3 DNA reads as TGTGCCAGCAGTTCCCCCCCCAGCGGGGACTACGAGCAGTACTTC.

This chain links TRBV7-3 with TRBJ2-3, with 8 bases fitting TRBD2. The CDR3 is 15 residues long. J was trimmed by 7 bases and V by 2 bases; bases with no gene match: 8. Per germline, CDR1 SGHTA and CDR2 FQGTGA. The CDR3 DNA reads as TGTGCCAGCAGCTTAGACGGGAGGGACCATAATACGCAGTATTTT. Translating it yields CASSLDGRDHNTQYF.

The gene calls are TRBV2 and TRBJ1-4; D unresolved. The CDR3 runs to 14 residues. Germline lookup yields CDR1 SNHLY and CDR2 FYNNEI. Trimming removed 6 bases from V and 8 bases from J, with 16 bases in between. CDR3 sequence (DNA): TGTGCCAGCAGCCCCGGGGTTGCCGCGGAAAAACTGTTTTTT. Amino acids: CASSPGVAAEKLFF.

The J gene is TRBJ2-1, the V gene TRBV6-4, with 10 positions matching TRBD2. Germline lookup yields CDR1 MRHNA and CDR2 SNTAGT. The CDR3 totals 16 residues. V lost 5 bases and J lost 7; bases outside the gene matches: 11. The CDR3 spells CASSLLSGGARNEQFF. CDR3 nucleotides: TGTGCCAGCAGTCTCCTCAGCGGGGGGGCGAGGAATGAGCAGTTCTTC.